These T cell receptor beta chains were read from a single sample in a study of T cell changes during pregnancy in multiple sclerosis. This table comes from immunoSEQ multiplex PCR, and its TCRdb copy is limited to in-frame clones, with some not included. The repertoire has roughly 26,000 clones, approximately 89% of them found once; the top ten carry approximately 15%. Material: CD8+ T cells from peripheral blood mononuclear cells, obtained in the second trimester of pregnancy. These receptors were obtained from a female donor with multiple sclerosis, enrolled in a pregnancy study. CDR3s include the opening cysteine and the closing phenylalanine or tryptophan. A D gene is named only where the DNA matches it firmly. Rows may omit the clone size; those that give it use once, few, many or a size class.

>TRBD2|TRBJ2-7|NA|TRBV27
CASSPPGRASAAYEQYF
TGTGCCAGCAGTCCCCCCGGGAGGGCTAGCGCCGCCTACGAGCAGTACTTC
>NA|TRBJ2-1|NA|TRBV7-3
CASSLTGSYNEQFF
TGTGCCAGCAGCTTAACTGGCAGTTACAATGAGCAGTTCTTC
>NA|TRBJ1-4|NA|TRBV7-2
CASSINRATNEKLFF
TGTGCCAGCAGCATCAACAGAGCAACTAATGAAAAACTGTTTTTT
>NA|TRBJ2-1|NA|TRBV19
CASSIVSGREQFF
TGTGCCAGTAGTATAGTCAGCGGGCGGGAGCAGTTCTTC
>NA|TRBJ2-7|NA|TRBV7-2
CASSFREIPYEQYF
TGTGCCAGCAGCTTCCGGGAGATACCCTACGAGCAGTACTTC
>TRBD2|TRBJ2-7|NA|TRBV4-2
CASTSGGSYEQYF
TGTGCCAGCACTAGCGGGGGATCCTACGAGCAGTACTTC
>TRBD1|TRBJ2-7|NA|TRBV27
CASRIRDRGSEQYF
TGTGCCAGCAGAATCCGGGACAGGGGTTCCGAGCAGTACTTC
>TRBD2|TRBJ2-1|NA|TRBV28
CASSSGLAGGLGEQFF
TGTGCCAGCAGTTCCGGACTAGCGGGAGGGCTGGGTGAGCAGTTCTTC
>TRBD1|TRBJ2-7|NA|TRBV13
CASSSSFQGATYEQYF
TGTGCCAGCAGCTCCTCCTTTCAGGGGGCCACCTACGAGCAGTACTTC
>NA|TRBJ1-6|NA|TRBV7-8
CASSLSHRRISYNSPLHF
TGTGCCAGCAGCTTATCCCACAGGCGTATCTCCTATAATTCACCCCTCCACTTT
>TRBD1|TRBJ1-2|few|TRBV7-6
CASSPDRGGGYTF
TGTGCCAGCAGCCCAGACAGGGGAGGTGGCTACACCTTC
>TRBD2|TRBJ2-7|NA|TRBV30
CAWNPQGRVREQYF
TGTGCCTGGAATCCCCAAGGGAGGGTCCGCGAGCAGTACTTC
>TRBD2|TRBJ2-3|NA|TRBV19
CASSRGGPDTQYF
TGTGCCAGTAGTAGGGGAGGGCCGGATACGCAGTATTTT
>NA|TRBJ1-5|NA|TRBV19
CARPEGTHYSNQPQHF
TGTGCCAGGCCGGAGGGGACCCATTATAGCAATCAGCCCCAGCATTTT
>NA|TRBJ2-7|few|TRBV27
CASSISGGSYEQYF
TGTGCCAGCAGTATTAGCGGAGGCTCCTACGAGCAGTACTTC
>NA|TRBJ2-3|NA|TRBV9
CASSASLMTDTQYF
TGTGCCAGCAGCGCCTCCCTTATGACAGATACGCAGTATTTT
>NA|TRBJ1-1|NA|TRBV27
CASGNVGGAEAFF
TGTGCCAGCGGCAACGTTGGAGGGGCCGAAGCTTTCTTT
>NA|TRBJ1-5|few|TRBV7-2
CASSLRNAGDQPQHF
TGTGCCAGCAGCTTAAGGAATGCAGGTGATCAGCCCCAGCATTTT
>TRBD2|TRBJ2-7|NA|TRBV11-2
CASSLGLAGVGAGYEQYF
TGTGCCAGCAGCTTAGGGCTAGCGGGAGTAGGGGCAGGATACGAGCAGTACTTC
>NA|TRBJ2-1|NA|TRBV21-1
CASTNKRDSRYNEQFF
TGTGCCAGCACCAATAAAAGGGACTCCAGATACAATGAGCAGTTCTTC